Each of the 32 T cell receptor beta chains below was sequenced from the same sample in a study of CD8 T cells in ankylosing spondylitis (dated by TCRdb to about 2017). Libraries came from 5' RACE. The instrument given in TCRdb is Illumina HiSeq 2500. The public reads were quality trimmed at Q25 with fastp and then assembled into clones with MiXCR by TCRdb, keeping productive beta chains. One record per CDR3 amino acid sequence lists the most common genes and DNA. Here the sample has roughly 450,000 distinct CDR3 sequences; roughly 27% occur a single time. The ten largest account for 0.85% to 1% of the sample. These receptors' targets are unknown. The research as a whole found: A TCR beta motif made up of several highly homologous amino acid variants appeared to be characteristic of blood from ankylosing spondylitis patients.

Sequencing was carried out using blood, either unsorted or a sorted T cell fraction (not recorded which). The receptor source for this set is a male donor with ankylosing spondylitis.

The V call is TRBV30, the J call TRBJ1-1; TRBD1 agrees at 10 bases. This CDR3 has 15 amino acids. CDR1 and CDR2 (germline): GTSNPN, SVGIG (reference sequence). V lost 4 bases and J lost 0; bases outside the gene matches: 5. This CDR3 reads CAWNPGQGMNTEAFF. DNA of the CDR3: TGTGCCTGGAATCCGGGACAGGGGATGAACACTGAAGCTTTCTTT.

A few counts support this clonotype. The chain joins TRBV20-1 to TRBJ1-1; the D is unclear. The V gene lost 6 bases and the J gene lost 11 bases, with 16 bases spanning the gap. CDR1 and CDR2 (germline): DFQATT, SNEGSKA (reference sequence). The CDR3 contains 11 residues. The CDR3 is CSAHERVRAFF. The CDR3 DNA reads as TGCAGTGCCCACGAGCGGGTGAGGGCTTTCTTT.

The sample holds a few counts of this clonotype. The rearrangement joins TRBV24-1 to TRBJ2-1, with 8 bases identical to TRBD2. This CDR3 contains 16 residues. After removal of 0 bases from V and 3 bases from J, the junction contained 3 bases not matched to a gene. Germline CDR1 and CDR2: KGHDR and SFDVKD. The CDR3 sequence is CATSDLFAGGYNEQFF. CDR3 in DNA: TGTGCCACCAGTGATTTGTTTGCGGGAGGCTACAATGAGCAGTTCTTC.

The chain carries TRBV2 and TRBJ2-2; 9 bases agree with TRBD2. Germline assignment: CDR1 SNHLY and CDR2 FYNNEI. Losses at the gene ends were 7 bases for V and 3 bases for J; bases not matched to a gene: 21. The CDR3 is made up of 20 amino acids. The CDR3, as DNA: TGTGCCAGCACAACGACTTCCTTGGGAGCGGGAGGCAGGGACACCGGGGAGCTGTTTTTT. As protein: CASTTTSLGAGGRDTGELFF.

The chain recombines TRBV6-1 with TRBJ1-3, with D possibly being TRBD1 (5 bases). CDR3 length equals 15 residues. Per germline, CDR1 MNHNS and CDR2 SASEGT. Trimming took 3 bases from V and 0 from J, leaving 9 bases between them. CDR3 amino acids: CASSDGAASGNTIYF. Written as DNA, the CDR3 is TGTGCCAGCAGTGATGGGGCAGCCTCTGGAAACACCATATATTTT.

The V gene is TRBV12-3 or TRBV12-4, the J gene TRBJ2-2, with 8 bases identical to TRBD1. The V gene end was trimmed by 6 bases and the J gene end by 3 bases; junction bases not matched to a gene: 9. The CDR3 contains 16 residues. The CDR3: CASSPIQGGYTGELFF. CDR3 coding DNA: TGTGCCAGCAGCCCTATACAGGGGGGCTACACCGGGGAGCTGTTTTTT.

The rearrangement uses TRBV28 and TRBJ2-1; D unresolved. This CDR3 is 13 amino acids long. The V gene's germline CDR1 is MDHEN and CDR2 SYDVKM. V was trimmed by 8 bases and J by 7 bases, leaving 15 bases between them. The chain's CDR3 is CASQSSIVNEQFF. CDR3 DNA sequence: TGTGCCAGCCAATCCTCCATAGTTAATGAGCAGTTCTTC.

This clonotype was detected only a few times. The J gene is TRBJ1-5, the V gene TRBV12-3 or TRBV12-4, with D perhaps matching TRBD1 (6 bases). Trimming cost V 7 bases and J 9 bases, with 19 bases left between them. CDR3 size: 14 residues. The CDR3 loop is CASTPLGGFAPQHF. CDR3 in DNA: TGTGCCAGCACCCCATTAGGGGGTTTTGCGCCCCAGCATTTT.

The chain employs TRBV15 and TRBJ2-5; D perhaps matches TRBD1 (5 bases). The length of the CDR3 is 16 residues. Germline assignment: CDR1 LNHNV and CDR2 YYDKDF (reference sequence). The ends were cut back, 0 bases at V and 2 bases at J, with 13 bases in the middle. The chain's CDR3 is CATSRDRRTTQETQYF. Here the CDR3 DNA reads TGTGCCACCAGCAGAGATCGTCGGACAACTCAAGAGACCCAGTACTTC.

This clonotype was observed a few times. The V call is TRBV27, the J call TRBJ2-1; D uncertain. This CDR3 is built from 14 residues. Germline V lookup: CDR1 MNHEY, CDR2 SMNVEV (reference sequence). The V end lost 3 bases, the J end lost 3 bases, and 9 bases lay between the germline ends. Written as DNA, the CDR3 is TGTGCCAGCAGTTTTCTGGGTAGCTACAATGAGCAGTTCTTC. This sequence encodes CASSFLGSYNEQFF.

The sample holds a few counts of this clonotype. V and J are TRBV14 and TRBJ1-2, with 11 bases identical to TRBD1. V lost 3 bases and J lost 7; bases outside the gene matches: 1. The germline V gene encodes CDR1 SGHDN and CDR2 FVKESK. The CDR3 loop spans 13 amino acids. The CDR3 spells CASSHGTGGGYTF. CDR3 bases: TGTGCCAGCAGCCATGGGACAGGGGGTGGCTACACCTTC.

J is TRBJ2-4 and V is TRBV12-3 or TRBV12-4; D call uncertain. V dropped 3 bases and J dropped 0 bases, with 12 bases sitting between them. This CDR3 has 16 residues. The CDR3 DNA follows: TGTGCCAGCAGTTTTTCCACCGGGCTAGCCAAAAACATTCAGTACTTC. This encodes CASSFSTGLAKNIQYF.

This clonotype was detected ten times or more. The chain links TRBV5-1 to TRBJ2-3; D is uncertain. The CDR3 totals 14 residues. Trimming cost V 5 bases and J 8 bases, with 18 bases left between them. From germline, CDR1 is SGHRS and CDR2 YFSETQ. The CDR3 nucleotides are TGCGCCAGCAGTGGTGAGATGGTCGGCGTTACGCAGTATTTT. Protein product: CASSGEMVGVTQYF.

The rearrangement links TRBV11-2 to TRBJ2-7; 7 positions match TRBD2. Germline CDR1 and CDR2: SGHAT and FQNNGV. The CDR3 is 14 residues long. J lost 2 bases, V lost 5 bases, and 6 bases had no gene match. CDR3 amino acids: CASSPPSGPYEQYF. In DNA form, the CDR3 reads TGTGCCAGCAGCCCACCTAGCGGTCCCTACGAGCAGTACTTC. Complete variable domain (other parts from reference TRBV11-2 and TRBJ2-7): EAGVAQSPRYKIIEKRQSVAFWCNPISGHATLYWYQQILGQGPKLLIQFQNNGVVDDSQLPKDRFSAERLKGVDSTLKIQPAKLEDSAVYLCASSPPSGPYEQYFGPGTRLTVT.

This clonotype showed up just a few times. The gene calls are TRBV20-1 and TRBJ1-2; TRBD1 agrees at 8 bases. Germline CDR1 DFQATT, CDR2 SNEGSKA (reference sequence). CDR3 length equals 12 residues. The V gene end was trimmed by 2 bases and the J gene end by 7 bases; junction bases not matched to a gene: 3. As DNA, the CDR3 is TGCAGTGCTAGAAACAGGGGGTCTGGCTACACCTTC. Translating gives CSARNRGSGYTF.

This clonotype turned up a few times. CDR3 sequence reads: CSARGYQGMGDTQYF. The CDR3 coding sequence is TGCAGTGCTAGAGGTTATCAGGGGATGGGGGATACGCAGTATTTT. J is TRBJ2-3 and V is TRBV20-1; D might be TRBD1 (6 bases). Deletions cut 1 base from V and 6 bases from J, with 17 bases between. The CDR3 has 15 residues. From germline, CDR1 is DFQATT and CDR2 SNEGSKA (reference sequence).

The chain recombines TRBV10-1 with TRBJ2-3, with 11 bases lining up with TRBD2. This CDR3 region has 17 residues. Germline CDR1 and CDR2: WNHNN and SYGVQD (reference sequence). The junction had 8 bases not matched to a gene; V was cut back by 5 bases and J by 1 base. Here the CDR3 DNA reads TGCGCCAGCAGTTACAGTACTAGCGGGAGTGGCACAGATACGCAGTATTTT. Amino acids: CASSYSTSGSGTDTQYF.

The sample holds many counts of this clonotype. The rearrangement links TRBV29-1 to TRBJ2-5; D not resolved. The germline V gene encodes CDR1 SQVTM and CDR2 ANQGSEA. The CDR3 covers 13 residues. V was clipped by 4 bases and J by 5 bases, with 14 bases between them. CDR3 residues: CSVAGRFGETQYF. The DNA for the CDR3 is TGCAGCGTTGCGGGCAGGTTCGGTGAGACCCAGTACTTC.

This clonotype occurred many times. The CDR3 DNA is TGTGCCACCAGTGCCTTCGGGGCGGACACTGAAGCTTTCTTT. It is translated as CATSAFGADTEAFF. The chain uses TRBV24-1 and TRBJ1-1, with TRBD1 as a possible D gene (5 bases). The CDR3 consists of 14 residues. Trimming removed 5 bases from V and 3 bases from J, with 12 bases in between. Per the germline V gene, CDR1 is KGHDR and CDR2 is SFDVKD.

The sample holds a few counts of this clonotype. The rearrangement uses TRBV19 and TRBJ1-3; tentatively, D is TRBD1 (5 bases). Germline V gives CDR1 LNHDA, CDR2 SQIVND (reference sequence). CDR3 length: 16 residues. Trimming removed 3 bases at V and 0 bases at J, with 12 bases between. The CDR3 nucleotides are TGTGCCAGTAGTATTCCCGGGGCCCTCTCTGGAAACACCATATATTTT. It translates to CASSIPGALSGNTIYF.

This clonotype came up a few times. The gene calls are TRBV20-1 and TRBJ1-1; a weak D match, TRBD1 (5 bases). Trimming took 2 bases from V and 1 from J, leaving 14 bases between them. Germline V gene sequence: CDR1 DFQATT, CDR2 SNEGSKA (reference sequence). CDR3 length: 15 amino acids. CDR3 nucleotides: TGCAGTGCTAGAAAAACAGGACTGAAGAACACTGAAGCTTTCTTT. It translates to CSARKTGLKNTEAFF.

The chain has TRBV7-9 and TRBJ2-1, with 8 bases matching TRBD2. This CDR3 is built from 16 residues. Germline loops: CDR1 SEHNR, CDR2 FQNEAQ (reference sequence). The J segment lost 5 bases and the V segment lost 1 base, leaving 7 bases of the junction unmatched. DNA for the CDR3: TGTGCCAGCAGCTTAGAATTTCTAGCGGGTAACAATGAGCAGTTCTTC. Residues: CASSLEFLAGNNEQFF.

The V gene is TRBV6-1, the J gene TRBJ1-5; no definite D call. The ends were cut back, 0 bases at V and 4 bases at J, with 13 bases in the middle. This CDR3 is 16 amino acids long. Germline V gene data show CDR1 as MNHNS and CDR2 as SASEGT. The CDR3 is CASSEARVRENQPQHF. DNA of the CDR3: TGTGCCAGCAGTGAAGCTAGAGTAAGAGAGAATCAGCCCCAGCATTTT.

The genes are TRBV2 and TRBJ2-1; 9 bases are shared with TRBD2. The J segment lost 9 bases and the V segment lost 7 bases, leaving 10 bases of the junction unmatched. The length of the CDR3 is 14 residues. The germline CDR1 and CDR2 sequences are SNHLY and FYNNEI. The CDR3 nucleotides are TGTGCCAGCAAAGGAGGGACTAGCTATCGTGAGCAGTTCTTC. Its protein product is CASKGGTSYREQFF.

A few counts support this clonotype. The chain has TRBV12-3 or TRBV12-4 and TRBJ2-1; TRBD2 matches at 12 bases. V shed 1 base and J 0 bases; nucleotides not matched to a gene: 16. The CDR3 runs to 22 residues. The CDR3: CASSLDVLGLAGNNNSYNEQFF. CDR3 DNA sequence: TGTGCCAGCAGTTTAGATGTTCTTGGACTAGCGGGAAACAACAACTCCTACAATGAGCAGTTCTTC.

CDR3: CASSLAGGLEAFF. CDR3 nucleotide sequence: TGCGCCAGCAGCTTGGCGGGCGGTTTAGAAGCTTTCTTT. The V call is TRBV5-1, the J call TRBJ1-1; no firm D call. The CDR3 covers 13 residues. CDR1 is SGHRS and CDR2 is YFSETQ in the germline V gene. Trimming left V 0 bases short and J 8 bases short, with 11 bases between.

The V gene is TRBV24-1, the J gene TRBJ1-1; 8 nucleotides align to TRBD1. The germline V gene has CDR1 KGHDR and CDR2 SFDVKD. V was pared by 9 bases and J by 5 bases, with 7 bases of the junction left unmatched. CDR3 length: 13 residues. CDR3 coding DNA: TGTGCCACCCAGGGGGCCTCGGGGACTGAAGCTTTCTTT. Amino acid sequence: CATQGASGTEAFF.

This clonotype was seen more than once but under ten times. This CDR3 reads CSAPRKHSSTEAFF. The CDR3 DNA reads TGCAGTGCTCCAAGGAAGCACAGTAGCACTGAAGCTTTCTTT. This rearrangement joins TRBV20-1 to TRBJ1-1; D remains ambiguous. This CDR3 is built from 14 residues. The V gene lost 5 bases and the J gene lost 4 bases, with 17 bases spanning the gap. Germline CDR1 reads DFQATT; CDR2 reads SNEGSKA (reference sequence).

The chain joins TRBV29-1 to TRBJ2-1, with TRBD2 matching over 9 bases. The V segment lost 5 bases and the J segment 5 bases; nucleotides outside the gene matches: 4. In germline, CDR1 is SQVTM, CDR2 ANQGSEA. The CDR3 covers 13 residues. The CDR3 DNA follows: TGCAGCGTTTCCGGGACTAGCCACAATGAGCAGTTCTTC. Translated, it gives CSVSGTSHNEQFF.

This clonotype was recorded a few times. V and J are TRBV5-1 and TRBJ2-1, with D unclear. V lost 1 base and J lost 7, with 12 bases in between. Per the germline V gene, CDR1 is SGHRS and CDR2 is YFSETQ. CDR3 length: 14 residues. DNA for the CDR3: TGCGCCAGCAGCTTGCTGTCAGTGGGGAATGAGCAGTTCTTC. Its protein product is CASSLLSVGNEQFF. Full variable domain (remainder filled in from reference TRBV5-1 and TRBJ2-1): KAGVTQTPRYLIKTRGQQVTLSCSPISGHRSVSWYQQTPGQGLQFLFEYFSETQRNKGNFPGRFSGRQFSNSRSEMNVSTLELGDSALYLCASSLLSVGNEQFFGPGTRLTVL.

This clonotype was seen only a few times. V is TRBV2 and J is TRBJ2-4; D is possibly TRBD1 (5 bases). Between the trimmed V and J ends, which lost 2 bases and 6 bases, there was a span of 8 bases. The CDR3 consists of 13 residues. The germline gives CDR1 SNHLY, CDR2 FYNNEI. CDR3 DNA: TGTGCCAGCAGTGAACGACAGCCAAACATTCAGTACTTC. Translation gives CASSERQPNIQYF.

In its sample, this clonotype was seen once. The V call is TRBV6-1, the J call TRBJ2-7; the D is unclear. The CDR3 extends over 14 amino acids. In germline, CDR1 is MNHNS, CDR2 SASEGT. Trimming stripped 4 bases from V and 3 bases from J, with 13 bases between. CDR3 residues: CASSVSYTHYEQYF. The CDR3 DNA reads TGTGCCAGCAGTGTTAGCTACACTCACTACGAGCAGTACTTC.